This T cell receptor (beta chain) derives from a study of Graves' ophthalmopathy and Graves' hyperthyroidism. For the study at large: Peripheral blood was obtained at first diagnosis, ahead of any treatment. Study-level points and caveats: Ophthalmopathy cases were distinguished from stable hyperthyroidism by a 13-signature model, reaching just over 85% sensitivity and 81.08% specificity.

This clonotype was counted at least ten times. Its cognate antigen is unknown. Clinical symptoms, serum thyroxine, TRAb, thyroid ultrasound and orbital computed tomography formed the basis of diagnosis. The CDR3 has 14 amino acids. Germline lookup yields CDR1 LNHDA and CDR2 SQIVND (reference sequence). V lost 8 bases, J lost 3 bases, and 16 bases lay in between. For repertoire sequencing, the TCR beta CDR3 regions were amplified from RNA transcripts. A first-round RT-PCR used HTBI primers, followed by a second-round multiplex PCR. MiXCR, run by TCRdb on the multiplex PCR reads, gives a single entry per CDR3 protein. The table has roughly 300,000 distinct CDR3 sequences, about a sixth seen once.

This TCR was recovered from an adult man with Graves' ophthalmopathy. The V and J genes are TRBV19 and TRBJ1-2; D possibly corresponds to TRBD1 (5 bases). Sequencing used peripheral blood. Written as DNA, the CDR3 is TGTGCCAGTCAAACCTTGCCGGGGGACTATGGCTACACCTTC. The encoded protein is CASQTLPGDYGYTF.